This T cell receptor beta chain was obtained from a study of blood T cell repertoires in COVID-19. Turning to the study itself: COVID-19 samples, acute and convalescent, were from the United States, Italy and Spain.

Profiling relied on immunoSEQ multiplex PCR, and the TCRdb table lists in-frame clones only, not all of them. This table has 150,000 to 200,000 clones, more than 60% appearing once. The germline gives CDR1 SGHRS, CDR2 YFSETQ. The germline V and J ends were trimmed by 0 bases and 5 bases, with 11 bases remaining between them. This CDR3 has 14 amino acids. The chain has TRBV5-1 and TRBJ2-5; D is possibly TRBD2 (5 bases). The specimen was peripheral blood. The TCR originated in a man aged 65 to 85 with acute or convalescent COVID-19. The CDR3 loop is CASSLDPGGETQYF. In DNA, the CDR3 is TGCGCCAGCAGCTTGGACCCAGGCGGGGAGACCCAGTACTTC.